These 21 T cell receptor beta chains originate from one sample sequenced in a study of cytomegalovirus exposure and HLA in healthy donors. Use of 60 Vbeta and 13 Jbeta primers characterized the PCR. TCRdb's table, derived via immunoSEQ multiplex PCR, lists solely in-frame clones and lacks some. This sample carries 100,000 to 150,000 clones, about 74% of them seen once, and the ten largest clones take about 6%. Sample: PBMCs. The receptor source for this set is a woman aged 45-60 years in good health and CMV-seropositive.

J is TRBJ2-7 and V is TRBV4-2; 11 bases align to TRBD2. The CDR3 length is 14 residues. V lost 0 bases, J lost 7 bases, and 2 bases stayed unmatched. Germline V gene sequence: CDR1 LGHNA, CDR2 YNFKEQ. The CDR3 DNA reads TGTGCCAGCAGCCAAGATTTAGCGGGAGGGGAGCAGTACTTC. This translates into CASSQDLAGGEQYF.

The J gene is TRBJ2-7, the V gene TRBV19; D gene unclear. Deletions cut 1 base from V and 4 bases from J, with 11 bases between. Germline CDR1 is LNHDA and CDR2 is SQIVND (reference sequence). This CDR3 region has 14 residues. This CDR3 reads CASSIAAAEYEQYF. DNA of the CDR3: TGTGCCAGTAGTATAGCCGCGGCGGAATACGAGCAGTACTTC. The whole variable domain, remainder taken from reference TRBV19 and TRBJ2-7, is DGGITQSPKYLFRKEGQNVTLSCEQNLNHDAMYWYRQDPGQGLRLIYYSQIVNDFQKGDIAEGYSVSREKKESFPLTVTSAQKNPTAFYLCASSIAAAEYEQYFGPGTRLTVT.

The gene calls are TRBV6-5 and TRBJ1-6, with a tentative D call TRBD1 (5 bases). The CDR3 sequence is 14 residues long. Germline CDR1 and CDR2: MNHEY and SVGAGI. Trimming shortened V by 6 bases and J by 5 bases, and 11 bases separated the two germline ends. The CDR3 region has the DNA TGTGCCAGCAGCCGCGGACAAGATAATTCACCCCTCCACTTT. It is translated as CASSRGQDNSPLHF.

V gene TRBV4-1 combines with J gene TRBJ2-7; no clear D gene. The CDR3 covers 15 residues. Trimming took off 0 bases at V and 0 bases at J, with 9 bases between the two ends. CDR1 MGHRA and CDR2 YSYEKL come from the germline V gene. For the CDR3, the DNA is TGCGCCAGCAGCCAAGAACGGAGTTCCTCCTACGAGCAGTACTTC. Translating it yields CASSQERSSSYEQYF.

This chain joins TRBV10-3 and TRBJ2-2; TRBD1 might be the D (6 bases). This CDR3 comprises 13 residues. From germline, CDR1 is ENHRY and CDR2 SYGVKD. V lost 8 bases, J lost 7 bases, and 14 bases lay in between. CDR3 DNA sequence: TGTGCCATCGGTACCCAGGGGATCGGGGAGCTGTTTTTT. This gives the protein CAIGTQGIGELFF.

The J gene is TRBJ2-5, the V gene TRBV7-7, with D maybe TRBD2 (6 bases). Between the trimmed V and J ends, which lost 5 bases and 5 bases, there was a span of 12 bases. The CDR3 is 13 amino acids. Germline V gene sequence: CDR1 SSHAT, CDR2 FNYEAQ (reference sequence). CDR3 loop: CASSKIRGETQYF. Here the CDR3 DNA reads TGTGCCAGCAGCAAGATCCGGGGGGAGACCCAGTACTTC.

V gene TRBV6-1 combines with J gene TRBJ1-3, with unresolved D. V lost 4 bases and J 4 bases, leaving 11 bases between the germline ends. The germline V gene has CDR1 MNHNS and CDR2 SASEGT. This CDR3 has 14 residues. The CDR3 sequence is CASSADRGGNTIYF. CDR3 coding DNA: TGTGCCAGCAGTGCGGACCGCGGGGGAAACACCATATATTTT.

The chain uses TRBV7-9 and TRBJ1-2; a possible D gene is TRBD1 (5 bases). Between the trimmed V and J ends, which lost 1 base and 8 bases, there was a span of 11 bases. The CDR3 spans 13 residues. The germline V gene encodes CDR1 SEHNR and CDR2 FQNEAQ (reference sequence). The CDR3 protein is CASSLGGGPGYTF. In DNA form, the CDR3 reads TGTGCCAGCAGCTTAGGCGGGGGTCCCGGCTACACCTTC.

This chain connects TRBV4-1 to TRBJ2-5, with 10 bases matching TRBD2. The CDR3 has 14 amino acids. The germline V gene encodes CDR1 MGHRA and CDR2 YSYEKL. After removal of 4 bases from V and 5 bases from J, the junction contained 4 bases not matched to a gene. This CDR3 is CASSPSGGYETQYF. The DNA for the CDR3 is TGCGCCAGCAGCCCTAGCGGGGGATATGAGACCCAGTACTTC.

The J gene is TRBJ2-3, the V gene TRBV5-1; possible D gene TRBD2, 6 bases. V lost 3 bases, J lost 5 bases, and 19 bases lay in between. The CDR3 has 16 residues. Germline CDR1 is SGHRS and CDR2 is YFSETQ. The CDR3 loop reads CASSSGVRDWRDTQYF. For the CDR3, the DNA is TGCGCCAGCAGCTCTGGGGTTCGGGACTGGCGAGATACGCAGTATTTT.

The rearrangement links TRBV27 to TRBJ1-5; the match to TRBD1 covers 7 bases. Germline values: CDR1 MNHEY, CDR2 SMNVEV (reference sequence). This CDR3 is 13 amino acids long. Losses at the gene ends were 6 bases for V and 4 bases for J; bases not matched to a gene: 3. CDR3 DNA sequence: TGTGCCAGCAGGACAGGGTTGAATCAGCCCCAGCATTTT. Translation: CASRTGLNQPQHF.

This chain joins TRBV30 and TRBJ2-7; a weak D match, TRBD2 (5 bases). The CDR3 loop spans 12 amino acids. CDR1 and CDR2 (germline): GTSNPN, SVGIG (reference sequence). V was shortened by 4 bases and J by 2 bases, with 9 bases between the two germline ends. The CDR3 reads CAWNTGTYEQYF. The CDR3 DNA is TGTGCCTGGAACACGGGGACCTACGAGCAGTACTTC. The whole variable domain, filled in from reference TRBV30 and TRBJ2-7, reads SQTIHQWPATLVQPVGSPLSLECTVEGTSNPNLYWYRQAAGRGLQLLFYSVGIGQISSEVPQNLSASRPQDRQFILSSKKLLLSDSGFYLCAWNTGTYEQYFGPGTRLTVT.

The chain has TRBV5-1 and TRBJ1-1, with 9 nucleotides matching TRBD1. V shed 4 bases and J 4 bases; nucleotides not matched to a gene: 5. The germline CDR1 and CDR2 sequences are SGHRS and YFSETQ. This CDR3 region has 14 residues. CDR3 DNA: TGCGCCAGCAGCGCAATGACAGGGGGCACTGAAGCTTTCTTT. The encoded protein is CASSAMTGGTEAFF.

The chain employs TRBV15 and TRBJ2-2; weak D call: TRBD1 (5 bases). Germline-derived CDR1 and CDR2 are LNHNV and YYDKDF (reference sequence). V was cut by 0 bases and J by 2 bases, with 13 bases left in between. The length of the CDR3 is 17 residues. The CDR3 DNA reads TGTGCCACCAGCAGAGATCAGGGTAGCAGAAACACCGGGGAGCTGTTTTTT. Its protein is CATSRDQGSRNTGELFF.

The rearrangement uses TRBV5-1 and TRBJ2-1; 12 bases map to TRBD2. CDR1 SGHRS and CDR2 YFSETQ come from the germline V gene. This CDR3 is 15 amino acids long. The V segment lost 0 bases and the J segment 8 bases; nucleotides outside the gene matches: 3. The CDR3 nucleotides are TGCGCCAGCAGCTTGGCATCTAGCGGGGGGGATGAGCAGTTCTTC. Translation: CASSLASSGGDEQFF.

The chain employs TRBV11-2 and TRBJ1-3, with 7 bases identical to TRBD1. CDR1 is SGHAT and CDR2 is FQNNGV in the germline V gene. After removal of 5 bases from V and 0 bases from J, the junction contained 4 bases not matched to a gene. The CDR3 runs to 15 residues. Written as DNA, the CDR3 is TGTGCCAGCAGCACCGGGACAGTCTCTGGAAACACCATATATTTT. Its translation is CASSTGTVSGNTIYF. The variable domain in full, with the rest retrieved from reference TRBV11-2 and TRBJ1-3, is EAGVAQSPRYKIIEKRQSVAFWCNPISGHATLYWYQQILGQGPKLLIQFQNNGVVDDSQLPKDRFSAERLKGVDSTLKIQPAKLEDSAVYLCASSTGTVSGNTIYFGEGSWLTVV.

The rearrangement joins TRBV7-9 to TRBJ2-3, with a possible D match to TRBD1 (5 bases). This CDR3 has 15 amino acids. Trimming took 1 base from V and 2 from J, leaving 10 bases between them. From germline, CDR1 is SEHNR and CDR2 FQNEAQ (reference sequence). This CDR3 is CASSLEGRLTDTQYF. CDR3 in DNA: TGTGCCAGCAGCTTAGAGGGGCGGCTCACAGATACGCAGTATTTT.

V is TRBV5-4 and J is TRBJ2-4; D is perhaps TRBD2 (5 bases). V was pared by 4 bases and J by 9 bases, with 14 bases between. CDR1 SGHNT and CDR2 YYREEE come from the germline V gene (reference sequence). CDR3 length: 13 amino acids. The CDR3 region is CASSLDLRGIQYF. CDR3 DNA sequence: TGTGCCAGCAGCCTGGACCTCCGGGGCATTCAGTACTTC. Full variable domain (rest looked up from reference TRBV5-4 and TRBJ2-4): ETGVTQSPTHLIKTRGQQVTLRCSSQSGHNTVSWYQQALGQGPQFIFQYYREEENGRGNFPPRFSGLQFPNYSSELNVNALELDDSALYLCASSLDLRGIQYFGAGTRLSVL.

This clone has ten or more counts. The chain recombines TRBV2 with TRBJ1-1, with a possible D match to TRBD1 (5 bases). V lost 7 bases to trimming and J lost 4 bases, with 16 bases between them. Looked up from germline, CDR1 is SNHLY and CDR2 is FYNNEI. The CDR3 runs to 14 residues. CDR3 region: CASKGGIRGTEAFF. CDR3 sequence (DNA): TGTGCCAGCAAAGGTGGCATTAGGGGCACTGAAGCTTTCTTT.

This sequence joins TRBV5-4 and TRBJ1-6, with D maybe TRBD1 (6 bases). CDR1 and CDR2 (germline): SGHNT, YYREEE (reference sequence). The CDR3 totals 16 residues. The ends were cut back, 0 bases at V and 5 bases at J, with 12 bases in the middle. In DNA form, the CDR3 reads TGTGCCAGCAGCTTGGCCGCACAGGGCCATAATTCACCCCTCCACTTT. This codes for CASSLAAQGHNSPLHF.

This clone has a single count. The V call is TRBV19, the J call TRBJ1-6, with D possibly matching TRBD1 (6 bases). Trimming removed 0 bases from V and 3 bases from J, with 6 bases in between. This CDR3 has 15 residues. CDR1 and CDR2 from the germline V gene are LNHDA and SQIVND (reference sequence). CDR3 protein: CASSIEGGYNSPLHF. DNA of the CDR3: TGTGCCAGTAGTATAGAAGGGGGCTATAATTCACCCCTCCACTTT.